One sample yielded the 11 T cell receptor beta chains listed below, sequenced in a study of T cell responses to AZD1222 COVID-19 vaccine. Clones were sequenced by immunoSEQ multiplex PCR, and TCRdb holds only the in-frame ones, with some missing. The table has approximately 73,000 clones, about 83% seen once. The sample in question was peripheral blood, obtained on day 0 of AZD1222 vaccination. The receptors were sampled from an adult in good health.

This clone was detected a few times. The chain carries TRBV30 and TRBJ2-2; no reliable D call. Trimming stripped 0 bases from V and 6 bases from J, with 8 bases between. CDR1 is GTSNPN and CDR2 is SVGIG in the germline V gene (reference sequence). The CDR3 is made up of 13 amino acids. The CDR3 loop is CAWSVPGAGELFF. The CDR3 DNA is TGTGCCTGGAGTGTACCTGGGGCCGGGGAGCTGTTTTTT. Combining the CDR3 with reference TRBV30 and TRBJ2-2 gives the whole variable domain SQTIHQWPATLVQPVGSPLSLECTVEGTSNPNLYWYRQAAGRGLQLLFYSVGIGQISSEVPQNLSASRPQDRQFILSSKKLLLSDSGFYLCAWSVPGAGELFFGEGSRLTVL.

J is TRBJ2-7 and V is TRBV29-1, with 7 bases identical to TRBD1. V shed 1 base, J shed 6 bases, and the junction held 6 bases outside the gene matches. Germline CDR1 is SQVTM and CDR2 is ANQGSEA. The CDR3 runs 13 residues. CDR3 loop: CSVEVSGGSEQYF. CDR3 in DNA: TGCAGCGTTGAAGTGTCAGGGGGTAGCGAGCAGTACTTC.

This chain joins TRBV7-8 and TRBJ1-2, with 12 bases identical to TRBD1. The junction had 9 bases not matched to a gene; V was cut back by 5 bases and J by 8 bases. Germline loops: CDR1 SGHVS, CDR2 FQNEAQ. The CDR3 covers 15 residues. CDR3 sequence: CASSPEGTGGRGYTF. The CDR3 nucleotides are TGTGCCAGCAGCCCAGAGGGGACAGGGGGCCGCGGCTACACCTTC.

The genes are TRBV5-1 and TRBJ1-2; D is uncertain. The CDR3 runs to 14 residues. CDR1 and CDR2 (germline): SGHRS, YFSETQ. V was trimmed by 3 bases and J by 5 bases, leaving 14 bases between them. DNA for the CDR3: TGCGCCAGCAGCTCCCCGGACGAGAAGTATGGCTACACCTTC. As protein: CASSSPDEKYGYTF.

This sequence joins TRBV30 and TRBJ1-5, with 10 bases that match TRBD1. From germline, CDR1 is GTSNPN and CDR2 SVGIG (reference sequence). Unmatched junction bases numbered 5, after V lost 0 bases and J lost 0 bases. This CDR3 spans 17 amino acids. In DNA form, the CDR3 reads TGTGCCTGGAGTGTGGGACAGGGGACTTATAGCAATCAGCCCCAGCATTTT. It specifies CAWSVGQGTYSNQPQHF.

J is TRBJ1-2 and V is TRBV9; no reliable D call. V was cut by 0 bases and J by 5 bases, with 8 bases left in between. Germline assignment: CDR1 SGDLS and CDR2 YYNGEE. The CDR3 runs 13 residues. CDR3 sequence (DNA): TGTGCCAGCAGCGTAGGAGCCGGATATGGCTACACCTTC. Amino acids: CASSVGAGYGYTF.

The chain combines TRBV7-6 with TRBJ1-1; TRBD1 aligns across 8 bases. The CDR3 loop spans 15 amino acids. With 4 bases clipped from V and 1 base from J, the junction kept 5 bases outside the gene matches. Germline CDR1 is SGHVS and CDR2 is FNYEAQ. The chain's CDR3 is CASSSRQGSNTEAFF. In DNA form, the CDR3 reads TGTGCCAGCAGCTCAAGACAGGGGTCGAACACTGAAGCTTTCTTT.

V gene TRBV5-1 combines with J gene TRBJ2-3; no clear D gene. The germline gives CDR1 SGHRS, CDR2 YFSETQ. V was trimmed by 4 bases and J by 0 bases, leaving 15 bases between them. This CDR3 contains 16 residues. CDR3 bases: TGCGCCAGCAGCCCCCCCAGTAGCTTTAGCACAGATACGCAGTATTTT. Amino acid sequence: CASSPPSSFSTDTQYF.

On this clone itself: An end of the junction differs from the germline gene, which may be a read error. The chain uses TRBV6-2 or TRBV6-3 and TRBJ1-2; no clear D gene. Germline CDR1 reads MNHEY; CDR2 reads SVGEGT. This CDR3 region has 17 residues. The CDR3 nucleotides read TGTGCCAGCAGTCACTCACCCCAGCGGGTCCGCTACTATGGCTACACCTTC. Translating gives CASSHSPQRVRYYGYTF.

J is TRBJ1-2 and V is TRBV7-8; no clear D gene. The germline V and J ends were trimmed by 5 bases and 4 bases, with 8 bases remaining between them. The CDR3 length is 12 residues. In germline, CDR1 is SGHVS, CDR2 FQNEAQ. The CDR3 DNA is TGTGCCAGCAGCCCGTCGGTCTATGGCTACACCTTC. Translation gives CASSPSVYGYTF.

The CDR3 here is CASTSGGLPGELFF. CDR3 sequence (DNA): TGTGCCAGCACGTCCGGGGGGCTCCCCGGGGAGCTGTTTTTT. The V call is TRBV28, the J call TRBJ2-2; possible D gene TRBD2, 7 bases. Germline V lookup: CDR1 MDHEN, CDR2 SYDVKM. Between the trimmed V and J ends, which lost 7 bases and 6 bases, there was a span of 15 bases. The CDR3 is 14 amino acids.